The 31 T cell receptor beta chains reported below all come from one sample, sequenced in a study of chemoradiotherapy in HPV16-positive cancers. The table came from immunoSEQ multiplex PCR; TCRdb's copy has only in-frame clones and leaves some out. The sample shows 30,000 to 40,000 clones, over 75% of them seen only once. The starting material was blood, obtained from a patient who underwent chemoradiotherapy. All receptors derive from a human donor with HPV-associated anogenital cancer.

The V gene is TRBV19, the J gene TRBJ2-1; 10 bases align to TRBD1. Trimming took 3 bases from V and 5 from J; bases not matched to a gene: 10. CDR3 length: 17 residues. Germline-derived CDR1 and CDR2 are LNHDA and SQIVND (reference sequence). CDR3 region: CASSIWVGTGDDNEQFF. The CDR3 DNA is TGTGCCAGTAGTATCTGGGTCGGGACAGGGGATGACAATGAGCAGTTCTTC.

The CDR3 spells CASRGGEPQHF. In DNA, the CDR3 is TGTGCCAGCAGGGGGGGAGAGCCCCAGCATTTT. The V and J genes are TRBV2 and TRBJ1-5, with D possibly being TRBD1 (5 bases). Germline CDR1 and CDR2: SNHLY and FYNNEI. Between the trimmed V and J ends, which lost 6 bases and 8 bases, there was a span of 8 bases. The CDR3 is made up of 11 amino acids.

The chain uses TRBV7-6 and TRBJ2-2; D is ambiguous. Looked up from germline, CDR1 is SGHVS and CDR2 is FNYEAQ. This CDR3 region has 13 residues. The germline V and J ends were trimmed by 4 bases and 7 bases, with 10 bases remaining between them. The CDR3 nucleotides are TGTGCCAGCAGCTCCCAACTTGACGGGGAGCTGTTTTTT. It specifies CASSSQLDGELFF.

The chain uses TRBV10-1 and TRBJ2-2; 7 bases fit TRBD2. There are 19 residues in the CDR3. V shed 1 base and J 4 bases; nucleotides not matched to a gene: 15. Looked up from germline, CDR1 is WNHNN and CDR2 is SYGVQD (reference sequence). CDR3: CASSEYFRRGGRGTGELFF. The CDR3 DNA follows: TGCGCCAGCAGTGAGTATTTCCGTCGCGGGGGTCGGGGCACCGGGGAGCTGTTTTTT.

The J gene is TRBJ1-2, the V gene TRBV2; tentatively, D is TRBD1 (5 bases). The CDR3 spans 14 residues. Germline loops: CDR1 SNHLY, CDR2 FYNNEI. The V gene lost 2 bases and the J gene lost 3 bases, with 10 bases spanning the gap. The CDR3 region is CASSESGSYYGYTF. For the CDR3, the DNA is TGTGCCAGCAGTGAATCAGGGAGTTACTATGGCTACACCTTC.

The chain combines TRBV7-9 with TRBJ1-2, with D unclear. V was cut by 6 bases and J by 4 bases, with 12 bases left in between. The CDR3 length is 13 residues. The V gene's germline CDR1 is SEHNR and CDR2 FQNEAQ (reference sequence). The CDR3 DNA is TGTGCCAGCAGTTTGGAACAGCTCTATGGCTACACCTTC. Protein sequence: CASSLEQLYGYTF.

This clone appeared a single time. This chain connects TRBV5-1 to TRBJ2-1; unclear D gene. This CDR3 contains 14 residues. V lost 3 bases and J lost 6, with 13 bases in between. Germline lookup yields CDR1 SGHRS and CDR2 YFSETQ. Written as DNA, the CDR3 is TGCGCCAGCAGCTACGGAGATAGAGGCAATGAGCAGTTCTTC. It translates to CASSYGDRGNEQFF.

This chain joins TRBV7-3 and TRBJ2-5, with TRBD1 matching 8 bases. V dropped 5 bases and J dropped 5; count of bases not matched to a gene: 7. In germline, CDR1 is SGHTA, CDR2 FQGTGA. CDR3 length: 14 amino acids. CDR3 region: CASSRTGQGETQYF. The DNA of the CDR3 is TGTGCCAGCAGCCGGACAGGGCAGGGGGAGACCCAGTACTTC.

The CDR3 coding sequence is TGTGCCAGCAGCTTACACACCGGGACTAGGGAGGAGACCCAGTACTTC. Its protein product is CASSLHTGTREETQYF. V usage is TRBV7-2 and J usage is TRBJ2-5; 8 nucleotides align to TRBD2. The CDR3 covers 16 residues. The V and J ends lost 2 bases and 5 bases, in that order; junction bases with no gene match: 10. CDR1 and CDR2 (germline): SGHTA, FQGNSA.

CDR3 sequence (DNA): TGTGCCAGCAGTACGGGGGCGGGACTCAACTCTGGGGCCAACGTCCTGACTTTC. Protein product: CASSTGAGLNSGANVLTF. The chain joins TRBV7-8 to TRBJ2-6; possibly TRBD1 or TRBD2 for D (6 bases each). This CDR3 comprises 18 residues. V lost 6 bases and J lost 0, with 18 bases in between. CDR1 is SGHVS, CDR2 FQNEAQ, per germline.

This chain links TRBV19 with TRBJ2-7; 7 bases are shared with TRBD2. The DNA end is a closer match to TRBJ2-5, so the J assignment may be wrong. The V gene's germline CDR1 is LNHDA and CDR2 SQIVND (reference sequence). The CDR3 consists of 19 residues. The CDR3 region has the DNA TGTGCCAGTAGTATTCGCCGATCCGGTACTCGGGGGGACCAAGAGACCCAGTACTTC. Protein product: CASSIRRSGTRGDQETQYF.

The chain is built from TRBV13 and TRBJ2-6; D gene unclear. There are 15 residues in the CDR3. Trimming pared 4 bases from V and 3 bases from J, leaving 10 bases between. Looked up from germline, CDR1 is PRHDT and CDR2 is FYEKMQ (reference sequence). DNA for the CDR3: TGTGCCAGCAGCTCACGGACCGGTGGGGCCAACGTCCTGACTTTC. Amino acid sequence: CASSSRTGGANVLTF.

This clone appeared once. The chain recombines TRBV19 with TRBJ1-6, with unresolved D. Deletions cut 6 bases from V and 10 bases from J, with 10 bases between. Per germline, CDR1 LNHDA and CDR2 SQIVND (reference sequence). The CDR3 runs to 12 residues. The CDR3 DNA sequence: TGTGCCAGTAGCACGAGGGTGTCACCCCTCCACTTT. Translated: CASSTRVSPLHF.

The V and J genes are TRBV9 and TRBJ2-1; no clear D gene. The V end lost 0 bases, the J end lost 10 bases, and 14 bases lay between the germline ends. Per germline, CDR1 SGDLS and CDR2 YYNGEE. This CDR3 is 14 amino acids long. The CDR3 bases are TGTGCCAGCAGCGTAGCTACAGTTGTCAGCGAGCAGTTCTTC. This translates into CASSVATVVSEQFF.

V usage is TRBV9 and J usage is TRBJ1-1; D remains ambiguous. Germline V CDR1 and CDR2: SGDLS, YYNGEE. The CDR3 loop spans 13 amino acids. Trimming stripped 2 bases from V and 4 bases from J, with 9 bases between. The CDR3 DNA is TGTGCCAGCAGCGTCGGGGTGATCACTGAAGCTTTCTTT. The encoded protein is CASSVGVITEAFF.

The chain couples TRBV29-1 to TRBJ2-1, with TRBD2 matching 13 bases. Germline V gene lookup returns CDR1 SQVTM and CDR2 ANQGSEA. This CDR3 is built from 13 residues. DNA for the CDR3: TGCAGTGGGACTAGCGGGGTCTACAATGAGCAGTTCTTC. Translated, it gives CSGTSGVYNEQFF.

This clone has more than one count but fewer than ten. This sequence joins TRBV7-3 and TRBJ1-2; 7 bases are shared with TRBD1. With V trimmed by 0 bases and J by 8 bases, 6 bases remained unmatched. The CDR3 is made up of 14 amino acids. Germline CDR1 and CDR2: SGHTA and FQGTGA. The CDR3 reads CASSLTGTAGGYTF. The CDR3 DNA is TGTGCCAGCAGCTTAACCGGGACAGCCGGAGGCTACACCTTC.

V is TRBV6-1 and J is TRBJ1-3; D not resolved. The CDR3 is 13 amino acids. The V gene's germline CDR1 is MNHNS and CDR2 SASEGT. Trimming pared 3 bases from V and 4 bases from J, leaving 7 bases between. The CDR3 is CASSDLVGNTIYF. CDR3 DNA: TGTGCCAGCAGTGATCTAGTCGGAAACACCATATATTTT.

The table lists this clone with a few counts. J is TRBJ2-1 and V is TRBV28, with D hard to call. This CDR3 is built from 10 residues. From germline, CDR1 is MDHEN and CDR2 SYDVKM. With 6 bases removed from V and 6 bases from J, the gap between germline ends came to 3 bases. CDR3 sequence reads: CASSLNEQFF. CDR3 DNA sequence: TGTGCCAGCAGCCTCAATGAGCAGTTCTTC.

The genes are TRBV5-1 and TRBJ2-5; TRBD1 agrees at 10 bases. This CDR3 spans 15 amino acids. The germline gives CDR1 SGHRS, CDR2 YFSETQ. V dropped 4 bases and J dropped 8; count of bases not matched to a gene: 11. The DNA for the CDR3 is TGCGCCAGCAGCCTCGACAGGGGGCCCGGGGTAACCCAGTACTTC. The encoded protein is CASSLDRGPGVTQYF.

This chain uses TRBV2 with TRBJ2-1; D is perhaps TRBD1 (5 bases). Trimming shortened V by 2 bases and J by 6 bases, and 8 bases separated the two germline ends. CDR1 and CDR2 from the germline V gene are SNHLY and FYNNEI. The CDR3 runs 13 residues. The CDR3, as DNA: TGTGCCAGCAGTGAACAGGGTCTCAATGAGCAGTTCTTC. Its protein product is CASSEQGLNEQFF.

J is TRBJ2-1 and V is TRBV5-1; D tentatively fits TRBD1 or TRBD2 (7 bases each). With 4 bases removed from V and 7 bases from J, the gap between germline ends came to 18 bases. Per germline, CDR1 SGHRS and CDR2 YFSETQ. This CDR3 region has 15 residues. This chain's CDR3 is CASSAGGRGRNEQFF. The CDR3 DNA reads TGCGCCAGCAGCGCCGGGGGGAGGGGGCGGAATGAGCAGTTCTTC. Based on the CDR3 plus reference TRBV5-1 and TRBJ2-1, the full variable domain is KAGVTQTPRYLIKTRGQQVTLSCSPISGHRSVSWYQQTPGQGLQFLFEYFSETQRNKGNFPGRFSGRQFSNSRSEMNVSTLELGDSALYLCASSAGGRGRNEQFFGPGTRLTVL.

CDR3 sequence: CASSLEIRDNQYF. The CDR3 DNA is TGTGCCAGCAGCTTAGAGATTCGAGACAACCAGTACTTC. The chain carries TRBV7-2 and TRBJ2-7; no clear D gene. This CDR3 has 13 residues. Germline V gene lookup returns CDR1 SGHTA and CDR2 FQGNSA. Trimming took off 1 base at V and 10 bases at J, with 14 bases between the two ends.

This chain links TRBV29-1 with TRBJ2-7, with TRBD2 matching over 13 bases. This CDR3 region has 13 residues. Per the germline V gene, CDR1 is SQVTM and CDR2 is ANQGSEA. V was clipped by 7 bases and J by 7 bases; unmatched bases: 7. CDR3 in DNA: TGCAGCGGGACTAGCGGGGGTTTCCGGGAGCAGTACTTC. Encoded protein: CSGTSGGFREQYF.

V usage is TRBV5-4 and J usage is TRBJ2-7; a possible D gene is TRBD2 (6 bases). The CDR3 spans 15 residues. The germline V gene encodes CDR1 SGHNT and CDR2 YYREEE (reference sequence). V gave up 0 bases and J gave up 3 bases, with 13 bases separating them. This CDR3 is CASSLGGGALYEQYF. In DNA, the CDR3 is TGTGCCAGCAGCTTGGGTGGCGGGGCCCTCTACGAGCAGTACTTC.

The rearrangement uses TRBV7-6 and TRBJ2-3; tentatively, D is TRBD1 (5 bases). V was pared by 4 bases and J by 0 bases, with 11 bases between. The germline CDR1 and CDR2 sequences are SGHVS and FNYEAQ. The CDR3 runs 15 residues. Written as DNA, the CDR3 is TGTGCCAGCAGCTACAAGACAGCGAGCACAGATACGCAGTATTTT. Residues: CASSYKTASTDTQYF.

The chain is built from TRBV5-4 and TRBJ2-7; D may correspond to TRBD1 or TRBD2 (7 bases each). V was pared by 0 bases and J by 2 bases, with 12 bases between. Germline V gene lookup returns CDR1 SGHNT and CDR2 YYREEE (reference sequence). There are 15 residues in the CDR3. CDR3 coding DNA: TGTGCCAGCAGCTTGGGGCAGGGGGGGACCTACGAGCAGTACTTC. It is translated as CASSLGQGGTYEQYF.

The chain employs TRBV9 and TRBJ1-2; no clear D gene. The V gene's germline CDR1 is SGDLS and CDR2 YYNGEE. The CDR3 consists of 15 residues. Trimming left V 0 bases short and J 6 bases short, with 15 bases between. The CDR3 here is CASSVAWQSLNGYTF. CDR3 DNA: TGTGCCAGCAGCGTAGCCTGGCAGAGTCTTAATGGCTACACCTTC.

This rearrangement joins TRBV12-5 to TRBJ2-6; weak D call: TRBD1 (6 bases). V was cut by 5 bases and J by 0 bases, with 14 bases left in between. This CDR3 region has 17 residues. Germline CDR1 is LGHNT and CDR2 is FRNRAP. For the CDR3, the DNA is TGTGCTAGTGGTCGACAGGCGTCCTCCTCTGGGGCCAACGTCCTGACTTTC. Translating gives CASGRQASSSGANVLTF.

This rearrangement joins TRBV11-3 to TRBJ2-7; 11 positions match TRBD1. The CDR3 totals 14 residues. Germline CDR1 is SGHNT and CDR2 is YENEEA. Trimming removed 4 bases from V and 6 bases from J; junction bases left unmatched: 5. As DNA, the CDR3 is TGTGCCAGCAGCTCTCAAGGGACAGGGGGCGAGCAGTACTTC. The encoded protein is CASSSQGTGGEQYF.

The V call is TRBV2, the J call TRBJ2-7, with TRBD2 matching 8 bases. The CDR3 extends over 15 amino acids. V lost 6 bases and J lost 1; bases outside the gene matches: 8. CDR1 is SNHLY and CDR2 is FYNNEI in the germline V gene. In nucleotides, the CDR3 is TGTGCCAGCAGAGAATGGGGACTAGTTTCCTACGAGCAGTACTTC. Translated, it gives CASREWGLVSYEQYF.